One sample yielded the 24 T cell receptor beta chains listed below, sequenced in a study of blood T cells in healthy people across ages. The authors ran a second PCR of about 7 to 12 cycles using a sample-barcoded 5' primer and a J-beta primer mix. TCRdb analysed the 5' RACE reads with MiXCR anew, one entry per CDR3 protein. The sample lists about 970,000 distinct CDR3 sequences; about 51% were seen once. Sequenced material: blood. The receptor set was obtained from a woman aged 60-70 years in good health.

This chain links TRBV23-1 with TRBJ2-3, with D perhaps matching TRBD2 (5 bases). TRBV23-1 is treated as an ORF (open reading frame) with a function not yet certain. The CDR3 length is 16 residues. Trimming removed 6 bases at V and 4 bases at J, with 20 bases between. The CDR3 DNA is TGCGCCAGCAGCCAAAGACTGGACTTAAGCTCAGATACGCAGTATTTT. This encodes CASSQRLDLSSDTQYF.

The chain employs TRBV18 and TRBJ1-2; D call uncertain. Trimming left V 2 bases short and J 5 bases short, with 9 bases between. The CDR3 is 13 residues long. Germline CDR1 reads KGHSH; CDR2 reads LQKENI. The CDR3 DNA is TGTGCCAGCTCACCAGCAGGACGATATGGCTACACCTTC. Its protein is CASSPAGRYGYTF.

The genes are TRBV20-1 and TRBJ1-1; D is perhaps TRBD1 (6 bases). Trimming removed 1 base at V and 8 bases at J, with 14 bases between. There are 13 residues in the CDR3. In germline, CDR1 is DFQATT, CDR2 SNEGSKA (reference sequence). The CDR3 here is CSARGKPTGEAFF. The CDR3 DNA is TGCAGTGCTAGAGGGAAACCCACAGGGGAAGCTTTCTTT.

There are a few counts of this clonotype. The chain combines TRBV20-1 with TRBJ2-3; 7 positions match TRBD2. The germline gives CDR1 DFQATT, CDR2 SNEGSKA (reference sequence). This CDR3 is 15 amino acids long. The J segment lost 0 bases and the V segment lost 3 bases, leaving 6 bases of the junction unmatched. CDR3 in amino acids: CSASGTRESTDTQYF. Here the CDR3 DNA reads TGCAGTGCTAGTGGTACGCGGGAGAGCACAGATACGCAGTATTTT.

V gene TRBV4-3 combines with J gene TRBJ2-7; D remains unclear. CDR1 and CDR2 from the germline V gene are LGHNA and YSLEER. Trimming pared 0 bases from V and 5 bases from J, leaving 8 bases between. The CDR3 has 13 amino acids. CDR3 coding DNA: TGCGCCAGCAGCCAAGATAGCAGTCACGAGCAGTACTTC. Its translation: CASSQDSSHEQYF.

The rearrangement uses TRBV6-2 or TRBV6-3 and TRBJ2-1, with unresolved D. Germline V CDR1 and CDR2: MNHEY, SVGEGT. Trimming shortened V by 5 bases and J by 10 bases, and 12 bases separated the two germline ends. The CDR3 spans 12 residues. CDR3 DNA: TGTGCCAGCAGTGAGCGCTTTTCAGAGCAGTTCTTC. This sequence encodes CASSERFSEQFF.

This chain connects TRBV27 to TRBJ2-1, with a tentative D call TRBD2 (5 bases). In germline, CDR1 is MNHEY, CDR2 SMNVEV (reference sequence). The CDR3 is 13 amino acids. Between the trimmed V and J ends, which lost 7 bases and 3 bases, there was a span of 10 bases. The CDR3 DNA reads TGTGCCAGCACTAGAGGGATCTACAATGAGCAGTTCTTC. Residues: CASTRGIYNEQFF.

The sample holds a few counts of this clonotype. The chain combines TRBV3-1 with TRBJ2-3; tentatively, D is TRBD1 (7 bases). The CDR3 length is 14 residues. CDR1 is LGHDT, CDR2 YNNKEL, per germline (reference sequence). V lost 4 bases to trimming and J lost 5 bases, with 13 bases between them. The CDR3 region is CASSPTGRRDTQYF. The CDR3 DNA reads TGTGCCAGCAGCCCGACAGGGAGGCGAGATACGCAGTATTTT.

V is TRBV5-1 and J is TRBJ2-6; D may be TRBD2 (6 bases). V shed 7 bases and J shed 0 bases, with 14 bases lying between them. This CDR3 has 16 residues. CDR1 is SGHRS, CDR2 YFSETQ, per germline. CDR3 nucleotide sequence: TGCGCCAGCGGCTATGGAGGGATCTCTGGGGCCAACGTCCTGACTTTC. It translates to CASGYGGISGANVLTF.

The V gene is TRBV5-5, the J gene TRBJ1-2, with D tentatively TRBD1 (5 bases). CDR1 SGHKS and CDR2 YYEKEE come from the germline V gene (reference sequence). The CDR3 covers 14 residues. V dropped 4 bases and J dropped 8 bases, with 18 bases sitting between them. The CDR3 region is CASSVERGPRGYTF. CDR3 in DNA: TGTGCCAGCAGCGTGGAGCGGGGCCCGCGGGGCTACACCTTC.

The rearrangement joins TRBV12-3 or TRBV12-4 to TRBJ1-1; TRBD1 aligns across 7 bases. Trimming took 5 bases from V and 4 from J; bases not matched to a gene: 7. The CDR3 consists of 14 residues. Here the CDR3 DNA reads TGTGCCAGCAGTCGACAGGGACGAATCACTGAAGCTTTCTTT. Amino acid sequence: CASSRQGRITEAFF.

This chain links TRBV7-3 with TRBJ2-3; D is uncertain. The CDR3 runs to 14 residues. Germline-derived CDR1 and CDR2 are SGHTA and FQGTGA. V dropped 2 bases and J dropped 5 bases, with 11 bases sitting between them. CDR3 coding DNA: TGTGCCAGCAGCTTACAAGGGTCGGTAGATACGCAGTATTTT. Amino acids: CASSLQGSVDTQYF.

The genes are TRBV7-9 and TRBJ2-2; D perhaps matches TRBD1 (6 bases). Germline CDR1 is SEHNR and CDR2 is FQNEAQ (reference sequence). Between the trimmed V and J ends, which lost 8 bases and 6 bases, there was a span of 10 bases. The CDR3 covers 12 residues. The CDR3 loop is CASGRGSGELFF. CDR3 nucleotide sequence: TGTGCCAGCGGCAGGGGTTCCGGGGAGCTGTTTTTT.

This chain joins TRBV6-6 and TRBJ1-2, with D uncertain. Germline assignment: CDR1 MNHNY and CDR2 SVGAGI (reference sequence). The length of the CDR3 is 11 residues. The ends were cut back, 8 bases at V and 8 bases at J, with 12 bases in the middle. CDR3 in amino acids: CASAGAGGYTF. The CDR3 DNA follows: TGTGCCAGCGCCGGAGCCGGGGGCTACACCTTC.

The gene calls are TRBV7-2 and TRBJ1-4, with unresolved D. CDR3 length: 13 residues. In germline, CDR1 is SGHTA, CDR2 FQGNSA. Trimming pared 5 bases from V and 5 bases from J, leaving 9 bases between. CDR3 nucleotides: TGTGCCAGCAGCCATAGGAAAAATGAAAAACTGTTTTTT. It codes for CASSHRKNEKLFF.

This clonotype was observed a few times. This chain joins TRBV29-1 and TRBJ2-1, with D unclear. The V end was cut by 0 bases, the J end by 6 bases, with 9 bases between. CDR1 is SQVTM, CDR2 ANQGSEA, per germline. The CDR3 spans 13 residues. The CDR3 loop reads CSVEEPRGNEQFF. CDR3 nucleotides: TGCAGCGTTGAAGAACCTAGAGGCAATGAGCAGTTCTTC.

The chain has TRBV7-9 and TRBJ2-4, with no clear D. Judging by the DNA end, TRBJ2-7 fits better; the J call may be wrong. This CDR3 has 13 amino acids. Germline CDR1 SEHNR, CDR2 FQNEAQ (reference sequence). CDR3 nucleotides: TGTGCCAGCAGCCATGACCTCTGGCTCGAGCAGTACTTC. Translation gives CASSHDLWLEQYF.

Only a few counts were recorded for this clonotype. This chain links TRBV7-9 with TRBJ1-6; D is unclear. This CDR3 is built from 16 residues. Germline V lookup: CDR1 SEHNR, CDR2 FQNEAQ (reference sequence). Trimming removed 4 bases at V and 5 bases at J, with 15 bases between. The CDR3, as DNA: TGTGCCAGCAGCTCCCTTGCGGGCGAAGATAATTCACCCCTCCACTTT. Its translation is CASSSLAGEDNSPLHF.

This chain links TRBV13 with TRBJ2-4, with 11 bases matching TRBD2. This CDR3 spans 14 amino acids. Germline CDR1 is PRHDT and CDR2 is FYEKMQ (reference sequence). Trimming cost V 1 base and J 13 bases; bases outside gene matches: 6. CDR3 in DNA: TGTGCCAGCAGCTTAGTTTCTAGCGGGAGGCTCCAGTACTTC. This translates into CASSLVSSGRLQYF. Combining the CDR3 with reference TRBV13 and TRBJ2-4 gives the whole variable domain AAGVIQSPRHLIKEKRETATLKCYPIPRHDTVYWYQQGPGQDPQFLISFYEKMQSDKGSIPDRFSAQQFSDYHSELNMSSLELGDSALYFCASSLVSSGRLQYFGAGTRLSVL.

J is TRBJ2-3 and V is TRBV30; TRBD2 might be the D (6 bases). There are 16 residues in the CDR3. Germline V lookup: CDR1 GTSNPN, CDR2 SVGIG (reference sequence). The ends were cut back, 3 bases at V and 2 bases at J, with 18 bases in the middle. For the CDR3, the DNA is TGTGCCTGGAGGGGTCTTGGTAGCGGATCCACAGATACGCAGTATTTT. Its protein is CAWRGLGSGSTDTQYF.

This clonotype has only a few counts. The chain couples TRBV28 to TRBJ2-1, with D unresolved. With 6 bases removed from V and 5 bases from J, the gap between germline ends came to 8 bases. The CDR3 length is 12 residues. The germline V gene has CDR1 MDHEN and CDR2 SYDVKM. The chain's CDR3 is CASSLVHNEQFF. For the CDR3, the DNA is TGTGCCAGCAGCCTCGTACACAATGAGCAGTTCTTC.

V is TRBV6-2 or TRBV6-3 and J is TRBJ2-1; 10 bases agree with TRBD2. The J call may be faulty, since TRBJ2-7 better matches the DNA end. Per the germline V gene, CDR1 is MNHEY and CDR2 is SVGEGT. The CDR3 sequence is 15 residues long. Written as DNA, the CDR3 is TGTGCCAGCCGCTTTAGCGGGAGGTCCTACAATGAGCAGTACTTC. This sequence encodes CASRFSGRSYNEQYF.

The count of this clonotype is one. The rearrangement links TRBV27 to TRBJ2-4; tentatively, D is TRBD1 (5 bases). The end of the DNA aligns better with TRBJ2-5, so the J call may be wrong. Germline V gene lookup returns CDR1 MNHEY and CDR2 SMNVEV (reference sequence). The CDR3 runs 16 residues. The CDR3 nucleotides read TGTGCCAGCAGTTTAGAATTCGGCAGCCCCCAGGGGACCCAGTACTTC. It is translated as CASSLEFGSPQGTQYF.

This sequence joins TRBV5-1 and TRBJ2-5; 7 bases are shared with TRBD1. J gave up 2 bases and V 2 bases, and 6 bases lay outside the gene matches. The germline V gene encodes CDR1 SGHRS and CDR2 YFSETQ. CDR3 length equals 15 residues. The CDR3 spells CASSLQDRRQETQYF. For the CDR3, the DNA is TGCGCCAGCAGCTTACAGGACAGGAGACAAGAGACCCAGTACTTC. Looking up the rest from reference TRBV5-1 and TRBJ2-5 gives the full variable domain: KAGVTQTPRYLIKTRGQQVTLSCSPISGHRSVSWYQQTPGQGLQFLFEYFSETQRNKGNFPGRFSGRQFSNSRSEMNVSTLELGDSALYLCASSLQDRRQETQYFGPGTRLLVL.